This entry lists 18 T cell receptor beta chains sequenced from one sample in a study of shared clonotypes between healthy human individuals. The table came from immunoSEQ multiplex PCR; TCRdb's copy has only in-frame clones and leaves some out. Altogether 110,000 or so clones are present, around 66% being singletons, with the ten largest covering about 22%. The sequenced sample consisted of memory CD8+ T cells sorted from blood. The subset was: CD45RO+ cells pooled with CCR7-negative TemRA cells. These receptors came from a woman in her twenties or thirties in good health.

V is TRBV4-1 and J is TRBJ2-1; tentative D call: TRBD1 (5 bases). V lost 4 bases to trimming and J lost 4 bases, with 14 bases between them. The CDR3 is 15 residues long. Germline V gene sequence: CDR1 MGHRA, CDR2 YSYEKL. CDR3 loop: CASSPSGANYNEQFF. In nucleotides, the CDR3 is TGCGCCAGCAGCCCATCTGGGGCTAATTACAATGAGCAGTTCTTC.

The chain uses TRBV7-9 and TRBJ2-1; 11 positions agree with TRBD1. CDR1 is SEHNR, CDR2 FQNEAQ, per germline (reference sequence). CDR3 length: 14 residues. Trimming at V came to 5 bases and at J to 9 bases, leaving 6 bases not matched to a gene. The CDR3 sequence is CASSPGQGGGEQFF. DNA of the CDR3: TGTGCCAGCAGCCCGGGACAGGGGGGCGGTGAGCAGTTCTTC.

J is TRBJ2-1 and V is TRBV10-3; D is unclear. This CDR3 has 15 amino acids. V was cut by 3 bases and J by 9 bases, with 18 bases left in between. Germline lookup yields CDR1 ENHRY and CDR2 SYGVKD. The CDR3 here is CAISDHVARRVEQFF. DNA for the CDR3: TGTGCCATCAGTGATCACGTCGCTAGGCGTGTTGAGCAGTTCTTC.

The V and J genes are TRBV19 and TRBJ1-1; TRBD1 is a possible D gene (5 bases). Germline V gene data show CDR1 as LNHDA and CDR2 as SQIVND (reference sequence). This CDR3 has 15 residues. Trimming removed 3 bases from V and 4 bases from J, with 15 bases in between. CDR3: CASSIEGMIRTEAFF. CDR3 DNA sequence: TGTGCCAGTAGTATCGAGGGGATGATCCGCACTGAAGCTTTCTTT.

This clone was counted only a few times. The chain combines TRBV10-2 with TRBJ2-3; 9 bases align to TRBD1. The germline V gene has CDR1 WSHSY and CDR2 SAAADI. The CDR3 sequence is 14 residues long. V was pared by 6 bases and J by 3 bases, with 4 bases of the junction left unmatched. The CDR3 spells CASSRDRVTDTQYF. The CDR3 DNA sequence: TGCGCCAGCAGCCGGGACAGGGTGACAGATACGCAGTATTTT.

The V and J genes are TRBV19 and TRBJ2-7, with TRBD2 matching over 9 bases. This CDR3 comprises 15 residues. Germline V gives CDR1 LNHDA, CDR2 SQIVND (reference sequence). V shed 4 bases, J shed 2 bases, and the junction held 6 bases outside the gene matches. The CDR3 is CASSKGLAYTYEQYF. The CDR3 nucleotides are TGTGCCAGTAGTAAAGGACTAGCGTATACCTACGAGCAGTACTTC. The complete variable domain, with remaining parts taken from reference TRBV19 and TRBJ2-7, reads DGGITQSPKYLFRKEGQNVTLSCEQNLNHDAMYWYRQDPGQGLRLIYYSQIVNDFQKGDIAEGYSVSREKKESFPLTVTSAQKNPTAFYLCASSKGLAYTYEQYFGPGTRLTVT.

The rearrangement joins TRBV4-2 to TRBJ2-5; D perhaps matches TRBD2 (7 bases). CDR3 length: 15 amino acids. Germline CDR1 LGHNA, CDR2 YNFKEQ. V shed 4 bases and J shed 0 bases, with 12 bases lying between them. The CDR3 here is CASSPREGDQETQYF. CDR3 coding DNA: TGTGCCAGCAGCCCGAGGGAGGGGGACCAAGAGACCCAGTACTTC.

This chain uses TRBV27 with TRBJ2-2; 11 bases map to TRBD2. Germline CDR1 MNHEY, CDR2 SMNVEV (reference sequence). CDR3 length: 18 amino acids. After removal of 5 bases from V and 3 bases from J, the junction contained 11 bases not matched to a gene. CDR3 loop: CASSPSGTSGYYTGELFF. In DNA form, the CDR3 reads TGTGCCAGCAGTCCATCCGGGACTAGCGGTTATTACACCGGGGAGCTGTTTTTT.

The chain employs TRBV28 and TRBJ1-5; tentative D call: TRBD1 (5 bases). The V gene's germline CDR1 is MDHEN and CDR2 SYDVKM. Trimming removed 6 bases from V and 5 bases from J, with 17 bases in between. The CDR3 is made up of 15 amino acids. The CDR3 spells CASRRWGRTDQPQHF. In DNA form, the CDR3 reads TGTGCCAGCAGGAGGTGGGGCCGAACAGATCAGCCCCAGCATTTT.

This clone has just a few counts. V usage is TRBV6-4 and J usage is TRBJ2-2; 10 nucleotides match TRBD2. The CDR3 has 14 amino acids. The V gene end was trimmed by 2 bases and the J gene end by 6 bases; junction bases not matched to a gene: 0. Looked up from germline, CDR1 is MRHNA and CDR2 is SNTAGT. The CDR3 DNA sequence: TGTGCCAGCAGTGACGGGACTAGCGCCGGGGAGCTGTTTTTT. Protein: CASSDGTSAGELFF.

The chain links TRBV10-1 to TRBJ1-1; TRBD1 matches 9 bases. The CDR3 covers 13 residues. The germline V gene encodes CDR1 WNHNN and CDR2 SYGVQD (reference sequence). V shed 5 bases, J shed 9 bases, and the junction held 7 bases outside the gene matches. CDR3 loop: CASSPRDRAKAFF. The CDR3 region has the DNA TGCGCCAGCAGTCCTAGGGACAGGGCAAAAGCTTTCTTT.

This clone was picked up one time. CDR3 amino acids: CASSDGQGHEQYF. As DNA, the CDR3 is TGTGCCAGCAGTGATGGACAGGGCCACGAGCAGTACTTC. The V and J genes are TRBV25-1 and TRBJ2-7; 8 bases align to TRBD1. Looked up from germline, CDR1 is MGHDK and CDR2 is SYGVNS. Trimming removed 3 bases from V and 5 bases from J; junction bases left unmatched: 3. The CDR3 contains 13 residues.

The DNA of the CDR3 is TGCGCCAGCAGCCTTAGCGGGAGGACACCCCACGGCTCCTACAATGAGCAGTTCTTC. Residues: CASSLSGRTPHGSYNEQFF. V is TRBV5-1 and J is TRBJ2-1; TRBD2 agrees at 10 bases. This CDR3 comprises 19 residues. The junction had 13 bases not matched to a gene; V was cut back by 4 bases and J by 0 bases. Germline V gives CDR1 SGHRS, CDR2 YFSETQ.

This clone was seen more than once but under ten times. This chain joins TRBV7-8 and TRBJ2-7; 10 nucleotides align to TRBD1. Germline loops: CDR1 SGHVS, CDR2 FQNEAQ. The CDR3 is made up of 15 amino acids. Trimming cost V 6 bases and J 7 bases; bases outside gene matches: 12. This CDR3 is CASRSRQGARGEQYF. The CDR3 nucleotides read TGTGCCAGCAGATCACGACAGGGGGCGCGGGGGGAGCAGTACTTC.

The J gene is TRBJ2-1, the V gene TRBV5-1; 8 bases match TRBD1. V dropped 2 bases and J dropped 4; count of bases not matched to a gene: 5. The CDR3 runs to 15 residues. Germline V gene data show CDR1 as SGHRS and CDR2 as YFSETQ. CDR3 nucleotide sequence: TGCGCCAGCAGCTTAACGGGACAGGATTACAATGAGCAGTTCTTC. Its protein is CASSLTGQDYNEQFF.

The chain has TRBV7-2 and TRBJ2-3; tentatively, D is TRBD1 or TRBD2 (5 bases each). With 3 bases removed from V and 4 bases from J, the gap between germline ends came to 20 bases. CDR1 and CDR2 from the germline V gene are SGHTA and FQGNSA. The CDR3 totals 17 residues. CDR3 bases: TGTGCCAGCAGCTTGGGGGAGATAGATGGCGCACCAGATACGCAGTATTTT. This gives the protein CASSLGEIDGAPDTQYF.

V and J are TRBV13 and TRBJ2-7; possibly TRBD1 or TRBD2 for D (5 bases each). CDR1 PRHDT and CDR2 FYEKMQ come from the germline V gene (reference sequence). V was cut by 2 bases and J by 7 bases, with 15 bases left in between. CDR3 length equals 14 residues. The CDR3, as DNA: TGTGCCAGCAGCTTAAGGAGGCGGTGGGGGGAGCAGTACTTC. It is translated as CASSLRRRWGEQYF.

This clone turned up a few times. V is TRBV28 and J is TRBJ2-7; 8 bases map to TRBD1. The CDR3 extends over 13 amino acids. The V gene's germline CDR1 is MDHEN and CDR2 SYDVKM. V lost 6 bases to trimming and J lost 5 bases; unmatched junction nucleotides: 6. CDR3 sequence reads: CASRRTGMNEQYF. CDR3 DNA: TGTGCCAGCAGGCGGACAGGGATGAACGAGCAGTACTTC.